This T cell receptor beta chain appears in the sequencing data of a study of T cell responses to AZD1222 COVID-19 vaccine. The study, taken as a whole, reports: Within unmutated variant regions lay the reported targets of nearly half of spike-specific TCRs.

The repertoire was sequenced with immunoSEQ multiplex PCR; TCRdb's copy has only in-frame clones and lacks some. The repertoire holds around 270,000 clones, 94% seen once, with less than 0.6% in the top ten. Germline CDR1 reads LGHDT; CDR2 reads YNNKEL (reference sequence). The CDR3 has 15 amino acids. Deletions cut 0 bases from V and 8 bases from J, with 14 bases between. A note on this clone: What it binds is unknown.

The source material was peripheral blood, sampled 28 days after the second AZD1222 dose. The chain combines TRBV3-1 (or the pseudogene TRBV3-2) with TRBJ2-1; tentatively, D is TRBD2 (5 bases). The clonotype was recovered from an adult who received the AZD1222 COVID-19 vaccine. CDR3 loop: CASSQDGIPPDEQFF. As DNA, the CDR3 is TGTGCCAGCAGCCAAGACGGGATTCCCCCGGATGAGCAGTTCTTC.